This TCR beta chain originates from a study of shared clonotypes between healthy human individuals. In the authors' workflow: Junction-only immunoSEQ sequences carried no quality scores, so filtering differed. Assay: immunoSEQ multiplex PCR; the TCRdb copy retains only in-frame clones and omits some. The D gene and trimming were derived from the DNA, and the V and J assignments and clone size from that table. The sample holds approximately 2.1 million clones; just over 90% are singletons and the top ten take approximately 0.4%. This clonotype was sampled from a man between 18 and 35 years old in good health. Some clones in this sample may be carry-over from other donors' samples. The sequenced sample was naive CD4+ T cells from PBMCs. Documented subset: CD45RA+ positively selected.

The CDR3 loop reads CASSTGQWRGTQYF. In nucleotides, the CDR3 is TGTGCCAGCAGCACCGGACAGTGGCGGGGGACCCAGTACTTC. The rearrangement uses TRBV7-2 and TRBJ2-5; D might be TRBD1 or TRBD2, each matching 6 bases. CDR1 and CDR2 (germline): SGHTA, FQGNSA. Trimming shortened V by 5 bases and J by 7 bases, and 17 bases separated the two germline ends. This CDR3 is built from 14 residues.